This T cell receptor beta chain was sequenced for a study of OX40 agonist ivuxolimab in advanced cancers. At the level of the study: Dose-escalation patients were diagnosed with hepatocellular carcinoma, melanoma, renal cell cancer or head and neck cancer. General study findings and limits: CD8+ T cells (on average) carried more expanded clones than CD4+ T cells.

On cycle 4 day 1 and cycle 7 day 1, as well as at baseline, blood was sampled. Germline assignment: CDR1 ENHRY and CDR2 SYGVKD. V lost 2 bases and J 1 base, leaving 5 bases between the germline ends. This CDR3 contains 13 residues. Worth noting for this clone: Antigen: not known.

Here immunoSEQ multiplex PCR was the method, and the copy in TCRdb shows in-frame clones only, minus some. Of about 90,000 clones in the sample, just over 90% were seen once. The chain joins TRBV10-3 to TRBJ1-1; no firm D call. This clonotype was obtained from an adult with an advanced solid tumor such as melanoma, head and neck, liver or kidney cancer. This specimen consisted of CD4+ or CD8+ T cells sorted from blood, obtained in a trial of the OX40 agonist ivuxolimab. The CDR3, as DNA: TGTGCCATCAGTGAGCCAAAGAACACTGAAGCTTTCTTT. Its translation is CAISEPKNTEAFF.